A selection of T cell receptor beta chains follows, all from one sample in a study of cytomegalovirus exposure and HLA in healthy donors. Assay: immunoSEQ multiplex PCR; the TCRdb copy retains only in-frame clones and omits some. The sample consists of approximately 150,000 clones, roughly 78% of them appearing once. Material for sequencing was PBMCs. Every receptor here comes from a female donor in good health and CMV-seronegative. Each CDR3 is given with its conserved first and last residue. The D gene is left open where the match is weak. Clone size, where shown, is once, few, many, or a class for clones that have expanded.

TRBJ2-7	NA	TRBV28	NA	TGTGCCAGCAGTTCGGGGGGACAGGCTTCCTACGAGCAGTACTTC	CASSSGGQASYEQYF
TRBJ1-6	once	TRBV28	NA	TGTGCCAGCATTACCGGGACACTAAATTCACCCCTCCACTTT	CASITGTLNSPLHF
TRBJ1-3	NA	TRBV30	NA	TGTGCCTGGGGCAAACAGGGTCACTCTGGAAACACCATATATTTT	CAWGKQGHSGNTIYF
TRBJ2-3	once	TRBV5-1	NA	TGCGCCAGCAGCTTGGACAGGGACACAGATACGCAGTATTTT	CASSLDRDTDTQYF
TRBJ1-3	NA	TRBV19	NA	TGTGCCAGCAAGACGACAGGCTCTGGAAACACCATATATTTT	CASKTTGSGNTIYF
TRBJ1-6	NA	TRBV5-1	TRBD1	TGCGCCAGCAGCACGGGGGACAGGGCTTATAATTCACCCCTCCACTTT	CASSTGDRAYNSPLHF
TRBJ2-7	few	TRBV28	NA	TGTGCCAGCAGTTCCACCCAACAGGGACCCAACTACGAGCAGTACTTC	CASSSTQQGPNYEQYF
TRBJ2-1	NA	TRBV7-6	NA	TGTGCCAGCAGCTTAGAAGCGCCGAGCAATGAGCAGTTCTTC	CASSLEAPSNEQFF
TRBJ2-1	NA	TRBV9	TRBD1	TGTGCCAGCAGCGTAGCTGGGACAGGGTTGGATGAGCAGTTCTTC	CASSVAGTGLDEQFF
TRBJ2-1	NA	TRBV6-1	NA	TGTGCCAGCAGCCGACTACTTGAGCAGTTCTTC	CASSRLLEQFF
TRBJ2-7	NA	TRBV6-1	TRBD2	TGTGCCAGCAGTGAACGGGGGGGGGCCCACCTCCCGCTTTACGAGCAGTACTTC	CASSERGGAHLPLYEQYF
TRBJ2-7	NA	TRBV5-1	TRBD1	TGCGCCAGCAGTCGGAGCCCGGGACAGGGGGCGCCTAGAAGCAACTACGAGCAGTACTTC	CASSRSPGQGAPRSNYEQYF
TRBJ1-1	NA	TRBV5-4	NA	TGTGCCAGCAGCAAAGAGGGTTGGGGCACTGAAGCTTTCTTT	CASSKEGWGTEAFF
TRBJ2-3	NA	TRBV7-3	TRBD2	TGTGCCAGCAGCTCAGTAGCGGGAGTGGCAGATACGCAGTATTTT	CASSSVAGVADTQYF
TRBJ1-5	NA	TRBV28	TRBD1	TGTGCCAGCAGAACCGGGACAGGCAGCAATCAGCCCCAGCATTTT	CASRTGTGSNQPQHF
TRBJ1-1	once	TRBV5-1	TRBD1	TGCGCCAGCAGGGGGACAGGGTTGGCCACTGAAGCTTTCTTT	CASRGTGLATEAFF
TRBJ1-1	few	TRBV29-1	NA	TGCAGCGGAGAACAAGGTACAGTCCAAGCTTTCTTT	CSGEQGTVQAFF
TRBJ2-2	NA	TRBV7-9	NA	TGTTCCAGCAGCTTAGTCAGGAACACCGGGGAGCTGTTTTTT	CSSSLVRNTGELFF
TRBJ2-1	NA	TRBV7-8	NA	TGTGCCAGCAGCTTAGCGCGGACTCTTACTGGCAATGAGCAGTTCTTC	CASSLARTLTGNEQFF
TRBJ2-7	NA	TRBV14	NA	TGTGCCAGCAGCCAACTAGGAGGGGCCTACGAGCAGTACTTC	CASSQLGGAYEQYF
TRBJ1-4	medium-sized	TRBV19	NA	TGTGCCAGTAAGGAGACAGTGACTAATGAAAAACTGTTTTTT	CASKETVTNEKLFF
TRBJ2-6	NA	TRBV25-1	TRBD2	TGTGCCAGCAGTGCCCCGGGGGGGGTCGGGGCCAACGTCCTGACTTTC	CASSAPGGVGANVLTF
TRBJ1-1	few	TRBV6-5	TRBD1	TGTGCCAGCAGTTACGGGGGACAGGGGGCCCGCACTGAAGCTTTCTTT	CASSYGGQGARTEAFF
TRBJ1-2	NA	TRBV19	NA	TGTGCCAGTAGTATTGATCCGGGGAGCTATGGCTACACCTTC	CASSIDPGSYGYTF
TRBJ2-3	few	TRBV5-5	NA	TGTGCCAGCAGCTTGGAGGGGCTGCGCGTGGATACGCAGTATTTT	CASSLEGLRVDTQYF
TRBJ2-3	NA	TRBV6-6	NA	TGTGCCACCCAACCTTATAGCGGCCTCTCCACAGATACGCAGTATTTT	CATQPYSGLSTDTQYF
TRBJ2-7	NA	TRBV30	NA	TGTGCCTGGAACGGGGCAGGGGAAAACGAGCAGTACTTC	CAWNGAGENEQYF